This T cell receptor (beta chain) came from a study of PD-L1 blockade in urothelial cancer. CDR1 KGHSH and CDR2 LQKENI come from the germline V gene. This CDR3 is built from 15 residues. V was clipped by 3 bases and J by 0 bases, with 10 bases between them. TCRdb's table, derived via immunoSEQ multiplex PCR, lists solely in-frame clones and lacks some. The sample has under 40,000 clones; approximately 92% are singletons. The sample in question was PBMCs, obtained around atezolizumab (anti-PD-L1) treatment. The TCR was taken from a man between 65 and 85 years old with urothelial cancer. This rearrangement joins TRBV18 to TRBJ2-3, with D maybe TRBD1 (5 bases). CDR3 DNA sequence: TGTGCCAGCTCACCCCGACAGCAAAGCACAGATACGCAGTATTTT. It codes for CASSPRQQSTDTQYF.